The 10 T cell receptor beta chains reported below all come from one sample, sequenced in a study of blood T cell repertoires in COVID-19. Generated by immunoSEQ multiplex PCR, the TCRdb table keeps only in-frame clones and is missing some. The table records 250,000 or so clones, about 80% of them present only once. The material sequenced was peripheral blood. The origin of the receptors is an elderly woman with acute or convalescent COVID-19.

V is TRBV19 and J is TRBJ1-1; TRBD1 matches 7 bases. The CDR3 contains 16 residues. Germline assignment: CDR1 LNHDA and CDR2 SQIVND (reference sequence). The V segment lost 3 bases and the J segment 1 base; nucleotides outside the gene matches: 8. For the CDR3, the DNA is TGTGCCAGTAGTATCCGAAACAGGGGCCCGAACACTGAAGCTTTCTTT. Translating it yields CASSIRNRGPNTEAFF.

V gene TRBV19 combines with J gene TRBJ1-2, with 10 nucleotides matching TRBD1. Germline V gives CDR1 LNHDA, CDR2 SQIVND (reference sequence). The J segment lost 6 bases and the V segment lost 4 bases, leaving 14 bases of the junction unmatched. This CDR3 contains 17 residues. The CDR3 DNA sequence: TGTGCCAGTAGTAAGGGACAGGGGCGAGAAATCGGCAATGGCTACACCTTC. Amino acid sequence: CASSKGQGREIGNGYTF.

V is TRBV7-2 and J is TRBJ2-6; 8 bases fit TRBD1. With 2 bases clipped from V and 0 bases from J, the junction kept 9 bases outside the gene matches. This CDR3 spans 19 amino acids. CDR1 and CDR2 from the germline V gene are SGHTA and FQGNSA. CDR3 DNA sequence: TGTGCCAGCAGCTTATTAGGGGGACAGGTTTTCTCTGGGGCCAACGTCCTGACTTTC. Translation: CASSLLGGQVFSGANVLTF. Together with reference TRBV7-2 and TRBJ2-6, the CDR3 gives the full variable domain: GAGVSQSPSNKVTEKGKDVELRCDPISGHTALYWYRQSLGQGLEFLIYFQGNSAPDKSGLPSDRFSAERTGGSVSTLTIQRTQQEDSAVYLCASSLLGGQVFSGANVLTFGAGSRLTVL.

V is TRBV3-1 (or the pseudogene TRBV3-2) and J is TRBJ1-6; TRBD1 might be the D (5 bases). CDR3 length: 16 residues. Deletions cut 4 bases from V and 8 bases from J, with 18 bases between. The V gene's germline CDR1 is LGHDT and CDR2 YNNKEL (reference sequence). CDR3 sequence (DNA): TGTGCCAGCAGCCCCTCCCGGATAGGGGTGGATTCACCCCTCCACTTT. Amino acids: CASSPSRIGVDSPLHF.

This chain joins TRBV2 and TRBJ2-1; 7 nucleotides match TRBD2. The CDR3 is 14 amino acids. Germline V gene sequence: CDR1 SNHLY, CDR2 FYNNEI. Losses at the gene ends were 5 bases for V and 4 bases for J; bases not matched to a gene: 5. DNA of the CDR3: TGTGCCAGCAGTCTGGCGGGAGTGTACAATGAGCAGTTCTTC. Its translation: CASSLAGVYNEQFF.

The genes are TRBV6-5 and TRBJ1-2; D possibly corresponds to TRBD1 (6 bases). Germline CDR1 is MNHEY and CDR2 is SVGAGI. V was cut by 2 bases and J by 3 bases, with 10 bases left in between. The CDR3 contains 14 residues. CDR3 in amino acids: CASSYHTGYYGYTF. DNA for the CDR3: TGTGCCAGCAGTTACCACACAGGGTACTATGGCTACACCTTC.

The gene calls are TRBV5-4 and TRBJ2-5; 11 nucleotides match TRBD2. The CDR3 covers 15 residues. CDR1 and CDR2 (germline): SGHNT, YYREEE (reference sequence). V was clipped by 4 bases and J by 1 base; unmatched bases: 3. The CDR3 region is CASSPTSGTQETQYF. CDR3 sequence (DNA): TGTGCCAGCAGCCCGACTAGCGGGACCCAAGAGACCCAGTACTTC. Drawing the rest from reference TRBV5-4 and TRBJ2-5, the complete variable domain is ETGVTQSPTHLIKTRGQQVTLRCSSQSGHNTVSWYQQALGQGPQFIFQYYREEENGRGNFPPRFSGLQFPNYSSELNVNALELDDSALYLCASSPTSGTQETQYFGPGTRLLVL.

The chain has TRBV2 and TRBJ2-3; D possibly corresponds to TRBD1 (6 bases). CDR1 and CDR2 from the germline V gene are SNHLY and FYNNEI. This CDR3 is built from 11 residues. The V end was cut by 6 bases, the J end by 11 bases, with 12 bases between. CDR3 region: CASSLRDKQYF. The CDR3 DNA reads as TGTGCCAGCAGCCTCCGGGACAAGCAGTATTTT. Supplemented by reference TRBV2 and TRBJ2-3, the full variable domain reads EPEVTQTPSHQVTQMGQEVILRCVPISNHLYFYWYRQILGQKVEFLVSFYNNEISEKSEIFDDQFSVERPDGSNFTLKIRSTKLEDSAMYFCASSLRDKQYFGPGTRLTVL.

The chain carries TRBV15 and TRBJ2-1; TRBD1 might be the D (6 bases). Germline V lookup: CDR1 LNHNV, CDR2 YYDKDF (reference sequence). The CDR3 length is 16 residues. Trimming stripped 3 bases from V and 9 bases from J, with 21 bases between. CDR3 sequence (DNA): TGTGCCACCAGCAGGTCCTCAGGGGCGGGTGGAGGTGAGCAGTTCTTC. Its protein is CATSRSSGAGGGEQFF.

The chain uses TRBV7-3 and TRBJ2-5; 8 nucleotides line up with TRBD2. V lost 5 bases, J lost 4 bases, and 9 bases stayed unmatched. The length of the CDR3 is 15 residues. The germline V gene has CDR1 SGHTA and CDR2 FQGTGA. CDR3 residues: CASSVSGTRGETQYF. The CDR3 nucleotides read TGTGCCAGCAGCGTCTCCGGGACTAGAGGAGAGACCCAGTACTTC.